What follows describes a single T cell receptor (beta chain). Its target is not known. This table comes from immunoSEQ multiplex PCR, and its TCRdb copy is limited to in-frame clones, with some not included. Here the sample spans 150,000 to 200,000 clones, around four fifths being singletons. From germline, CDR1 is SGHNT and CDR2 YYREEE (reference sequence). This CDR3 has 16 residues. V lost 1 base to trimming and J lost 3 bases, with 16 bases between them. This sample stems from a study of cytomegalovirus exposure and HLA in healthy donors. General study results and limits: As confirmed in vitro, a few CMV-associated chains were specific for CMV antigens. High specificity and sensitivity for cytomegalovirus status were reported for the classifier. For most TCR sequences rarity was the rule, although some public TCRs occurred in many donors. Within the approximately 110 validation repertoires, first-cohort TCR clusters tended to co-occur, according to a later analysis.

V and J are TRBV5-4 and TRBJ2-5; maybe TRBD1 (5 bases). Sequencing was carried out using PBMCs. The source is a man younger than 40 in good health and CMV-seropositive. CDR3 in DNA: TGTGCCAGCAGCTTGTTCACAGGAGTTACCAAAGAGACCCAGTACTTC. This translates into CASSLFTGVTKETQYF.